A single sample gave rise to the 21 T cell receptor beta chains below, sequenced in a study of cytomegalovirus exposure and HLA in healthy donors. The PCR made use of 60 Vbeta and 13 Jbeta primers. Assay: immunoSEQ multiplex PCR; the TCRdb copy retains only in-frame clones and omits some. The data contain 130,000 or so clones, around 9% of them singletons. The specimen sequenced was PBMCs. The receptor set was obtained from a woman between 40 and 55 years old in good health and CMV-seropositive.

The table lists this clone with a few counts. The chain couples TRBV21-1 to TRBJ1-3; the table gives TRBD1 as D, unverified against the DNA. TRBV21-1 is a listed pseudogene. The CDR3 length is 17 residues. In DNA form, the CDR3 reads TGTGCCAGCAGCAAATTAAGGGGTAAAGAGGCTGGAAACACCATATATTTT. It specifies CASSKLRGKEAGNTIYF.

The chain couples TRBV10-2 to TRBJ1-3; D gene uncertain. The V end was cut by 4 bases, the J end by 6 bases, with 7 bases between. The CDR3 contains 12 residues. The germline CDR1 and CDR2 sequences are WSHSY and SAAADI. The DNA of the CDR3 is TGCGCCAGCAGTGGGGAGTTAAACACCATATATTTT. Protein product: CASSGELNTIYF.

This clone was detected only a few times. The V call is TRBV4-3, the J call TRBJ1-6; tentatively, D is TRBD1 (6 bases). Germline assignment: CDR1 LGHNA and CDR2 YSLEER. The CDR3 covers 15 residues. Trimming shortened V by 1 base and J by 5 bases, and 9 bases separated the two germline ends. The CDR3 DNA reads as TGCGCCAGCAGCCAAGTAGGACAGAATAATTCACCCCTCCACTTT. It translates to CASSQVGQNNSPLHF.

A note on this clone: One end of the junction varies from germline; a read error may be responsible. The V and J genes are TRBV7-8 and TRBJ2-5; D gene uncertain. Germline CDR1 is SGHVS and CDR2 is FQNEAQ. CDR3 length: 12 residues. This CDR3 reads CACSRLQETQYF. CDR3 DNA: TGTGCCTGCAGCCGGTTGCAAGAGACCCAGTACTTC.

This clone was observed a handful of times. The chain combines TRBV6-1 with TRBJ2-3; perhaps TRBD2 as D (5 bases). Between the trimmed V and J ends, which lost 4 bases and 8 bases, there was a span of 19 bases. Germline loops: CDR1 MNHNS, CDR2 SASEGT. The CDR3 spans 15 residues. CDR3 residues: CASSGDWRSGGTQYF. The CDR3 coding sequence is TGTGCCAGCAGTGGGGATTGGAGGAGTGGCGGTACGCAGTATTTT.

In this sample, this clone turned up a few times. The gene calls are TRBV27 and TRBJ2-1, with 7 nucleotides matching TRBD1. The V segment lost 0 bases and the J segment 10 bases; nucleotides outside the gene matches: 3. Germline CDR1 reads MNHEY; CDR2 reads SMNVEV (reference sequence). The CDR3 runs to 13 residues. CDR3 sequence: CASSLSWTGEQFF. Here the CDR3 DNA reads TGTGCCAGCAGTTTATCCTGGACAGGAGAGCAGTTCTTC.

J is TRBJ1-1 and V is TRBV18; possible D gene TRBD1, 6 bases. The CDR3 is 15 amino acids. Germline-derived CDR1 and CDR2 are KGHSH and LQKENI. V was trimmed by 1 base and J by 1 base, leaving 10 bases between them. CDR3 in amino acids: CASSPRAGANTEAFF. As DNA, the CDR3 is TGTGCCAGCTCACCACGAGCAGGGGCGAACACTGAAGCTTTCTTT.

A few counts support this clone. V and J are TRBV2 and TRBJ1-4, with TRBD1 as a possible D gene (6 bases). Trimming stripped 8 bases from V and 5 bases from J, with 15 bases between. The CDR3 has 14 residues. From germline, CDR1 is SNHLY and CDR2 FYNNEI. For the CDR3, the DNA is TGTGCCAGCCAGTTGGGGGGGGCGAATGAAAAACTGTTTTTT. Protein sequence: CASQLGGANEKLFF.

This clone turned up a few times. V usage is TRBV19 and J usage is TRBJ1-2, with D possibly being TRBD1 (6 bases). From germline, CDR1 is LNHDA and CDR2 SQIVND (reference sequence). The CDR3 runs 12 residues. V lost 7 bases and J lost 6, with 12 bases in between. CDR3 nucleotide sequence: TGTGCCAGTAATACAGGGTTTCATGGCTACACCTTC. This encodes CASNTGFHGYTF.

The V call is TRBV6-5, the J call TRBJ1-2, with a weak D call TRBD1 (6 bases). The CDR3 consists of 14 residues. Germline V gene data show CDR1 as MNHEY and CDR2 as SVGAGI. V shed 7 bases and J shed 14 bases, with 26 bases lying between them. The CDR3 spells CASKDSLGDLIQTF. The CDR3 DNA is TGTGCCAGCAAGGACAGTTTAGGAGACCTTATTCAGACCTTC.

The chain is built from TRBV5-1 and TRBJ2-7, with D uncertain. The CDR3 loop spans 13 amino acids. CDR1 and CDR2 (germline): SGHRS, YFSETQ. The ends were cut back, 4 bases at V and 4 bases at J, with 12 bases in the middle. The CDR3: CASSPGSEYEQYF. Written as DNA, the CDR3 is TGCGCCAGCAGCCCTGGCAGCGAATACGAGCAGTACTTC.

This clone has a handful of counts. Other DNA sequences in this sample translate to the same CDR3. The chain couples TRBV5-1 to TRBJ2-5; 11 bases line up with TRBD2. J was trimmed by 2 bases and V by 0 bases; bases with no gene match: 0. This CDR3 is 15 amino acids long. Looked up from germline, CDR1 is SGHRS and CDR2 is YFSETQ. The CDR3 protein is CASSLGLAGQETQYF. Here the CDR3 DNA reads TGCGCCAGCAGCTTGGGACTAGCGGGACAAGAGACCCAGTACTTC.

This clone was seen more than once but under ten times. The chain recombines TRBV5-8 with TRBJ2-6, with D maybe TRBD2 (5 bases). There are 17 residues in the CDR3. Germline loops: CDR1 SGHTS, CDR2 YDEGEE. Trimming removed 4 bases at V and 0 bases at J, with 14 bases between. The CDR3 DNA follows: TGTGCCAGCAGCCCGAGCGGCCTAGCCTCTGGGGCCAACGTCCTGACTTTC. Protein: CASSPSGLASGANVLTF. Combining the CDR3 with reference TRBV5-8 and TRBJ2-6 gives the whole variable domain EAGVTQSPTHLIKTRGQQATLRCSPISGHTSVYWYQQALGLGLQFLLWYDEGEERNRGNFPPRFSGRQFPNYSSELNVNALELEDSALYLCASSPSGLASGANVLTFGAGSRLTVL.

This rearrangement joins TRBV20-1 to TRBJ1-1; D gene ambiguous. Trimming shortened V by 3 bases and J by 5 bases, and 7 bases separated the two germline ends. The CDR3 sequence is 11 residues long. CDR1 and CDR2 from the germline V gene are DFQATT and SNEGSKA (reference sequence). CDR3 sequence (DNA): TGCAGTGCTAGGACTATGACTGAAGCTTTCTTT. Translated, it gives CSARTMTEAFF.

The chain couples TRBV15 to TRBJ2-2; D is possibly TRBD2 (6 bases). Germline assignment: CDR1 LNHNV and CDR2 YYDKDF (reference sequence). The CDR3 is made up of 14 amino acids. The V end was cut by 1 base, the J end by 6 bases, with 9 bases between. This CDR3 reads CATSRVGGSGELFF. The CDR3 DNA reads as TGTGCCACCAGCAGAGTTGGAGGGTCCGGGGAGCTGTTTTTT.

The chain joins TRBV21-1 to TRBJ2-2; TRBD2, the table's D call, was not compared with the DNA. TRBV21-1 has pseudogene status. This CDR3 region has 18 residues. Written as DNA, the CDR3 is TGTGCCAGCAGCAAAGCGCGGGGGCGGGGGGGACCCCCCGGGGAGCTGTTTTTT. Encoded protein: CASSKARGRGGPPGELFF.

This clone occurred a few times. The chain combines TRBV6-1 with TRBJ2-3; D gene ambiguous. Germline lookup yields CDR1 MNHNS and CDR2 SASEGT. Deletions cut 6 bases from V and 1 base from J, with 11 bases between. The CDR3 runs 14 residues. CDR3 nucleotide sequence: TGTGCCAGCAGCGCTATCTCTCGCACAGATACGCAGTATTTT. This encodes CASSAISRTDTQYF.

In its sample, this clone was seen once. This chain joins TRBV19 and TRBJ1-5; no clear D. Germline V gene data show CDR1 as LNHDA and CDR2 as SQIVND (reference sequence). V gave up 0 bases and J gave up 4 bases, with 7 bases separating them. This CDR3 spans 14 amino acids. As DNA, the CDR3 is TGTGCCAGTAGTATAGAGGGCAGTAATCAGCCCCAGCATTTT. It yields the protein CASSIEGSNQPQHF.

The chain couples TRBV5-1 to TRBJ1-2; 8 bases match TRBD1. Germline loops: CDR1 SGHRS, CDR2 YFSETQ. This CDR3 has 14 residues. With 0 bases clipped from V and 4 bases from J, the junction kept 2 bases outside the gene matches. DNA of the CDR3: TGCGCCAGCAGCTTGGACAGGGGGTTCTATGGCTACACCTTC. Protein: CASSLDRGFYGYTF.

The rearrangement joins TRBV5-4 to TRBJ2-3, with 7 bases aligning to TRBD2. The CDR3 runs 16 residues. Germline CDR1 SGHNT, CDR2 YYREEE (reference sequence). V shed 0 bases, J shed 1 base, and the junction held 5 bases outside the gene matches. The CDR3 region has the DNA TGTGCCAGCAGCTTGGATCGGGGGGTCGGCACAGATACGCAGTATTTT. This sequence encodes CASSLDRGVGTDTQYF.

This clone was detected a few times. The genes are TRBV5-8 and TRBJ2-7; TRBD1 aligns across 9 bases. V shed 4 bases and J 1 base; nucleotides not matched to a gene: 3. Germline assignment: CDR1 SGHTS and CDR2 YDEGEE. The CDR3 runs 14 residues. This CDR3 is CASSRTGASYEQYF. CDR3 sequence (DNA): TGTGCCAGCAGCCGGACAGGGGCGTCCTACGAGCAGTACTTC.